The 22 T cell receptor beta chains presented below share a single source sample, sequenced in a study of T-cell reconstitution after alpha-beta-depleted transplantation in children. The authors prepared the TCRbeta library with unique molecular identifiers. A single record per CDR3 protein comes from TCRdb applying MiXCR to the PCR reads. The sample shows about 400,000 distinct CDR3 sequences, over 20% of them seen only once. Material: PBMCs from the stem cell graft donor, obtained from the stem cell graft. These receptors were obtained from a human donor who donated a stem cell graft to a child with acute myeloid leukemia.

This clonotype was seen a handful of times. The chain recombines TRBV4-1 with TRBJ2-5; 9 positions agree with TRBD2. V was pared by 2 bases and J by 2 bases, with 15 bases of the junction left unmatched. The CDR3 totals 19 residues. The germline V gene encodes CDR1 MGHRA and CDR2 YSYEKL. CDR3 amino acids: CASSQRVLAGTPGQETQYF. CDR3 bases: TGCGCCAGCAGCCAAAGGGTACTAGCGGGCACTCCGGGGCAAGAGACCCAGTACTTC.

The chain couples TRBV3-1 to TRBJ2-5; 7 nucleotides line up with TRBD2. Germline loops: CDR1 LGHDT, CDR2 YNNKEL (reference sequence). With V trimmed by 4 bases and J by 1 base, 3 bases remained unmatched. The CDR3 is made up of 14 amino acids. In nucleotides, the CDR3 is TGTGCCAGCAGCCCCTGGGGGGGCCAAGAGACCCAGTACTTC. The encoded protein is CASSPWGGQETQYF.

The chain has TRBV12-3 or TRBV12-4 and TRBJ2-7; TRBD1 matches 10 bases. CDR3 length: 16 residues. The junction had 10 bases not matched to a gene; V was cut back by 5 bases and J by 3 bases. The CDR3, as DNA: TGTGCCAGCAGTGACGACAGGGGGCTTGCGAACTACGAGCAGTACTTC. Protein: CASSDDRGLANYEQYF.

This clonotype has only a few counts. The chain has TRBV4-1 and TRBJ1-4; D remains unclear. Germline V gene data show CDR1 as MGHRA and CDR2 as YSYEKL. CDR3 length: 15 amino acids. The ends were cut back, 3 bases at V and 0 bases at J, with 8 bases in the middle. CDR3 DNA: TGCGCCAGCAGCCAGTACAGCACAACTAATGAAAAACTGTTTTTT. It is translated as CASSQYSTTNEKLFF.

This clonotype came up many times. The chain carries TRBV6-5 and TRBJ1-6; D might be TRBD1 (5 bases). With 4 bases removed from V and 11 bases from J, the gap between germline ends came to 12 bases. CDR1 MNHEY and CDR2 SVGAGI come from the germline V gene. The CDR3 has 13 residues. In DNA, the CDR3 is TGTGCCAGCAGTTCCGGGGGGACTACACCCCTCCACTTT. It is translated as CASSSGGTTPLHF.

A few counts support this clonotype. The V call is TRBV12-3 or TRBV12-4, the J call TRBJ1-2; D perhaps matches TRBD1 (5 bases). The CDR3 consists of 16 residues. Trimming took 2 bases from V and 5 from J, leaving 18 bases between them. The chain's CDR3 is CASSLLGPMDLYGYTF. The DNA for the CDR3 is TGTGCCAGCAGTTTACTGGGGCCTATGGACCTTTATGGCTACACCTTC.

Many counts were recorded for this clonotype. V gene TRBV7-6 combines with J gene TRBJ1-5; tentatively, D is TRBD1 (5 bases). V dropped 0 bases and J dropped 4 bases, with 10 bases sitting between them. The CDR3 runs to 15 residues. Germline V gives CDR1 SGHVS, CDR2 FNYEAQ. The CDR3 region has the DNA TGTGCCAGCAGCTTAGCGGGGCCCGCGAATCAGCCCCAGCATTTT. Its protein product is CASSLAGPANQPQHF.

This clonotype was counted many times. The V and J genes are TRBV6-1 and TRBJ2-2, with unresolved D. V was pared by 6 bases and J by 5 bases, with 13 bases between. This CDR3 has 14 residues. Germline CDR1 MNHNS, CDR2 SASEGT. The CDR3 here is CASRRNKSTGELFF. The CDR3 DNA reads TGTGCCAGCAGGAGAAACAAGAGTACCGGGGAGCTGTTTTTT.

V and J are TRBV15 and TRBJ2-7; perhaps TRBD2 as D (5 bases). Trimming removed 6 bases at V and 7 bases at J, with 10 bases between. The germline gives CDR1 LNHNV, CDR2 YYDKDF (reference sequence). CDR3 size: 11 residues. CDR3 DNA sequence: TGTGCCACCAGGGCTAGCAGTGAGCAGTACTTC. Encoded protein: CATRASSEQYF.

This clonotype was counted at least ten times. V gene TRBV19 combines with J gene TRBJ2-3, with D uncertain. CDR1 and CDR2 (germline): LNHDA, SQIVND (reference sequence). The CDR3 contains 15 residues. V lost 2 bases, J lost 2 bases, and 11 bases lay in between. The CDR3 nucleotides are TGTGCCAGTAGTATATCTGGGCCCATCACAGATACGCAGTATTTT. As protein: CASSISGPITDTQYF.

This sequence joins TRBV6-2 or TRBV6-3 and TRBJ2-7; 7 nucleotides match TRBD2. J was trimmed by 3 bases and V by 6 bases; bases with no gene match: 8. Germline CDR1 is MNHEY and CDR2 is SVGEGT. The length of the CDR3 is 14 residues. CDR3 sequence reads: CASSPSRENYEQYF. CDR3 nucleotides: TGTGCCAGCAGCCCGTCGCGGGAGAACTACGAGCAGTACTTC.

There are a few counts of this clonotype. The chain carries TRBV28 and TRBJ2-7; maybe TRBD2 (6 bases). Deletions cut 5 bases from V and 0 bases from J, with 14 bases between. The CDR3 is 15 amino acids. The germline gives CDR1 MDHEN, CDR2 SYDVKM. The CDR3 bases are TGTGCCAGCAGTGCCAGCGGGCGGGGCTCCTACGAGCAGTACTTC. This gives the protein CASSASGRGSYEQYF.

This chain connects TRBV20-1 to TRBJ2-7; 10 bases are a match to TRBD2. This CDR3 is 15 amino acids long. J gave up 2 bases and V 8 bases, and 12 bases lay outside the gene matches. The germline gives CDR1 DFQATT, CDR2 SNEGSKA (reference sequence). The CDR3 bases are TGCAGTACCCAGGGGGCTAGCGGGGGTACCTACGAGCAGTACTTC. Protein: CSTQGASGGTYEQYF.

The V gene is TRBV28, the J gene TRBJ1-1; 7 bases map to TRBD1. V lost 5 bases, J lost 5 bases, and 8 bases stayed unmatched. The CDR3 spans 14 residues. Germline-derived CDR1 and CDR2 are MDHEN and SYDVKM. This chain's CDR3 is CASSVYRGQTEAFF. The CDR3, as DNA: TGTGCCAGCAGTGTCTACAGGGGCCAAACTGAAGCTTTCTTT. Variable domain in full (rest from reference TRBV28 and TRBJ1-1): DVKVTQSSRYLVKRTGEKVFLECVQDMDHENMFWYRQDPGLGLRLIYFSYDVKMKEKGDIPEGYSVSREKKERFSLILESASTNQTSMYLCASSVYRGQTEAFFGQGTRLTVV.

Ten or more counts support this clonotype. This chain connects TRBV29-1 to TRBJ2-1; D not certain. V lost 4 bases and J lost 4, with 11 bases in between. CDR3 length: 13 amino acids. Germline values: CDR1 SQVTM, CDR2 ANQGSEA. In nucleotides, the CDR3 is TGCAGCGTTGGGGAAGGGCAGTACAATGAGCAGTTCTTC. Its protein is CSVGEGQYNEQFF.

This clonotype was detected many times. V is TRBV20-1 and J is TRBJ2-7; D not certain. The V end lost 1 base, the J end lost 3 bases, and 4 bases lay between the germline ends. CDR3 length equals 11 residues. Germline-derived CDR1 and CDR2 are DFQATT and SNEGSKA (reference sequence). CDR3 nucleotide sequence: TGCAGTGCTAGAGCAGACTACGAGCAGTACTTC. Translated, it gives CSARADYEQYF.

The sample holds many counts of this clonotype. V is TRBV21-1 and J is TRBJ2-7; the table's D call TRBD2 went unverified against the DNA. TRBV21-1 is designated a pseudogene. This CDR3 is built from 13 residues. The CDR3 DNA reads TGTGCCAGCAGCAAAGGGGCCAGCTGCGAGCAGTACTTC. Amino acids: CASSKGASCEQYF.

This clonotype was observed many times. The chain recombines TRBV20-1 with TRBJ2-7, with D uncertain. The CDR3 is made up of 12 amino acids. The germline CDR1 and CDR2 sequences are DFQATT and SNEGSKA (reference sequence). V gave up 3 bases and J gave up 0 bases, with 6 bases separating them. The CDR3 DNA sequence: TGCAGTGCTAGTACAATCTCCTACGAGCAGTACTTC. Its translation is CSASTISYEQYF.

The chain couples TRBV7-6 to TRBJ2-1; TRBD2 matches at 10 bases. Germline V gene lookup returns CDR1 SGHVS and CDR2 FNYEAQ. The V segment lost 5 bases and the J segment 15 bases; nucleotides outside the gene matches: 10. The CDR3 extends over 13 amino acids. The CDR3 here is CASSLGLAGDVFF. Here the CDR3 DNA reads TGTGCCAGCAGCCTAGGGCTAGCGGGAGATGTGTTCTTC. Using reference TRBV7-6 and TRBJ2-1 for the parts outside the CDR3, the full variable domain is GAGVSQSPRYKVTKRGQDVALRCDPISGHVSLYWYRQALGQGPEFLTYFNYEAQQDKSGLPNDRFSAERPEGSISTLTIQRTEQRDSAMYRCASSLGLAGDVFFGPGTRLTVL.

This clonotype appeared many times. This chain links TRBV20-1 with TRBJ2-2; either TRBD1 or TRBD2 may fit D (5 bases each). From germline, CDR1 is DFQATT and CDR2 SNEGSKA (reference sequence). V lost 6 bases and J lost 1, with 6 bases in between. The CDR3 contains 12 residues. The CDR3 bases are TGCAGTGCGGGGGAGAACACCGGGGAGCTGTTTTTT. Translating it yields CSAGENTGELFF.

This clonotype was seen more than once but under ten times. CDR3 residues: CASSQEVIGGGTEAFF. The CDR3 nucleotides read TGCGCCAGCAGCCAAGAAGTGATAGGCGGGGGCACTGAAGCTTTCTTT. J is TRBJ1-1 and V is TRBV4-3; D perhaps matches TRBD1 (5 bases). The CDR3 length is 16 residues. The V gene's germline CDR1 is LGHNA and CDR2 YSLEER. V was cut by 0 bases and J by 4 bases, with 15 bases left in between.

The chain combines TRBV28 with TRBJ2-7; 8 bases line up with TRBD2. The CDR3 extends over 16 amino acids. The germline V gene has CDR1 MDHEN and CDR2 SYDVKM. V was pared by 0 bases and J by 6 bases, with 10 bases of the junction left unmatched. This CDR3 is CASSLWSEREFPEQYF. The CDR3 DNA is TGTGCCAGCAGTTTATGGTCTGAGCGGGAGTTTCCCGAGCAGTACTTC.